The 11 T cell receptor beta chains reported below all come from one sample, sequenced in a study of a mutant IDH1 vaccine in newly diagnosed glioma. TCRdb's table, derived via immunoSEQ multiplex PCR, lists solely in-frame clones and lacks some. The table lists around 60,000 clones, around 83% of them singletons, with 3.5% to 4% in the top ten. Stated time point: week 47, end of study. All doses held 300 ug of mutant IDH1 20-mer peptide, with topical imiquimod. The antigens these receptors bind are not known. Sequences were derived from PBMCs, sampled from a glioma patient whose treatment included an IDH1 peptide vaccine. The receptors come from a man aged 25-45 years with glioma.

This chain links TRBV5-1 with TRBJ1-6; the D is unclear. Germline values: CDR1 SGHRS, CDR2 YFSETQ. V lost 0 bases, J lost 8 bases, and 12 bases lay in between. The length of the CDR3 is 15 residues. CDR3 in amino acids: CASSLVPAGDSPLHF. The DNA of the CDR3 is TGCGCCAGCAGCTTGGTCCCCGCCGGGGATTCACCCCTCCACTTT. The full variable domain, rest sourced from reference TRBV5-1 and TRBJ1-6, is KAGVTQTPRYLIKTRGQQVTLSCSPISGHRSVSWYQQTPGQGLQFLFEYFSETQRNKGNFPGRFSGRQFSNSRSEMNVSTLELGDSALYLCASSLVPAGDSPLHFGNGTRLTVT.

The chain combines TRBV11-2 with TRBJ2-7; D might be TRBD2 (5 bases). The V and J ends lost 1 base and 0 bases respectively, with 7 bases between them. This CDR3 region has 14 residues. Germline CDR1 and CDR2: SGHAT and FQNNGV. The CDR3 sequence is CASSLAGSSYEQYF. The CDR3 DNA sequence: TGTGCCAGCAGCTTAGCGGGGTCCTCCTACGAGCAGTACTTC.

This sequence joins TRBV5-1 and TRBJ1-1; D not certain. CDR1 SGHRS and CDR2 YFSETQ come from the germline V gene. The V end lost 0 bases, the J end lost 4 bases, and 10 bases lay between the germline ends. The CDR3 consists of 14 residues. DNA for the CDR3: TGCGCCAGCAGCTTGGGGGTCCTAAGCACTGAAGCTTTCTTT. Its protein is CASSLGVLSTEAFF.

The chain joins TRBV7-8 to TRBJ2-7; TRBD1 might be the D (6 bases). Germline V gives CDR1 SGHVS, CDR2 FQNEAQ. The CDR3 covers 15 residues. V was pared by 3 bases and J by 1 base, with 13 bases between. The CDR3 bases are TGTGCCAGCAGCTTCGGACCGGACAGTTCCTACGAGCAGTACTTC. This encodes CASSFGPDSSYEQYF.

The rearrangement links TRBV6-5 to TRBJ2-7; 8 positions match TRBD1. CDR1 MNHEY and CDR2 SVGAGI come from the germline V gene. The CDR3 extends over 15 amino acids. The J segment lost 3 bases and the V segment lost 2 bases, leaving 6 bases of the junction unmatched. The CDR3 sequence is CASSYGGTGGYEQYF. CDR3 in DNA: TGTGCCAGCAGTTACGGCGGGACAGGCGGCTACGAGCAGTACTTC.

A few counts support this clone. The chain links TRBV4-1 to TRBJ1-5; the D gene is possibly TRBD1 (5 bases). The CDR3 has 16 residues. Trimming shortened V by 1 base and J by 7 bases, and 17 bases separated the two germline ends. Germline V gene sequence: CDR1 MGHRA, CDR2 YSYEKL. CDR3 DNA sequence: TGCGCCAGCAGCCAAGGGGACCGACTCCTGGGGCAGCCCCAGCATTTT. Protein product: CASSQGDRLLGQPQHF.

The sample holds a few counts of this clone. DNA for the CDR3: TGTGCCAGCAGTTTACACACCGGGTCGACAGTCCCCGAGCAGTACTTC. It specifies CASSLHTGSTVPEQYF. V and J are TRBV28 and TRBJ2-7; a possible D gene is TRBD1 (5 bases). Looked up from germline, CDR1 is MDHEN and CDR2 is SYDVKM. V lost 2 bases and J lost 6, with 20 bases in between. This CDR3 region has 16 residues.

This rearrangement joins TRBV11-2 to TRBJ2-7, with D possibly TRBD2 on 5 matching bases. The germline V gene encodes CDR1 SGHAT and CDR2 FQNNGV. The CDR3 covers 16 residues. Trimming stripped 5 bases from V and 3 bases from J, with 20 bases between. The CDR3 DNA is TGTGCCAGCAGCCTAGGAGAACCGACTACCAACTACGAGCAGTACTTC. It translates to CASSLGEPTTNYEQYF.

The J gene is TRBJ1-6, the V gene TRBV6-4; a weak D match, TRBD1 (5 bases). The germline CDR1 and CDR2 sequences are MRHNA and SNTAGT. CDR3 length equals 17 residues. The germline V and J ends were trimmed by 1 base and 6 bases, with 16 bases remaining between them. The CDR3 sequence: CASSDWATGGTNSPLHF. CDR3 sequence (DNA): TGTGCCAGCAGTGACTGGGCCACGGGGGGAACTAATTCACCCCTCCACTTT.

As DNA, the CDR3 is TGTGCCAGCAGTCTGAGACAGGAGTCCTACGAGCAGTACTTC. Its protein product is CASSLRQESYEQYF. The rearrangement uses TRBV2 and TRBJ2-7; a possible D gene is TRBD1 (6 bases). V was pared by 5 bases and J by 1 base, with 12 bases between. The CDR3 is 14 amino acids. From germline, CDR1 is SNHLY and CDR2 FYNNEI.

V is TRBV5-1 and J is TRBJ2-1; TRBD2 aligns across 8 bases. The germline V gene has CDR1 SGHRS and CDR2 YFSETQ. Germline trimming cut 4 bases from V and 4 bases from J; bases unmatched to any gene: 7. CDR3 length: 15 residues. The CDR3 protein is CASSLTSALYNEQFF. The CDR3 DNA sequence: TGCGCCAGCAGCCTGACTAGCGCCCTATACAATGAGCAGTTCTTC.